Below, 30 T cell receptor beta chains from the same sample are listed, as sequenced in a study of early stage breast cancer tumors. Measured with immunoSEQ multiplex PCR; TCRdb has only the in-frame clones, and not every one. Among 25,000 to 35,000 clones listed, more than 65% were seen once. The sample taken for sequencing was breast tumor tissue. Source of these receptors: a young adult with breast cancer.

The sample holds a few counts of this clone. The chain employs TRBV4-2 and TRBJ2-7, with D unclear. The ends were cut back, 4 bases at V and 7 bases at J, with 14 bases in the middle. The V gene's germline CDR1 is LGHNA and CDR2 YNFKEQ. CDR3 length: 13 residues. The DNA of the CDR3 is TGTGCCAGCAGCCCCCGGATCCTGGGGGAGCAGTACTTC. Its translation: CASSPRILGEQYF.

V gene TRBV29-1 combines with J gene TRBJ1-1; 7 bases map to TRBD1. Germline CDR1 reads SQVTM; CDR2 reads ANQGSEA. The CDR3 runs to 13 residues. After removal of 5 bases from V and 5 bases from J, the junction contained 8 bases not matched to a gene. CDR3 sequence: CSVLTGASTEAFF. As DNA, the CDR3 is TGCAGCGTTCTAACAGGGGCTTCGACTGAAGCTTTCTTT.

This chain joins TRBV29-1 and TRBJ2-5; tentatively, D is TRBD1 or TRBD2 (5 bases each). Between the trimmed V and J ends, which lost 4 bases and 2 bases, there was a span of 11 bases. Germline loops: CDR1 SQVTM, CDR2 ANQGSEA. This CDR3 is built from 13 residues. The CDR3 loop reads CSVGGVVQETQYF. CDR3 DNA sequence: TGCAGCGTTGGAGGGGTGGTACAAGAGACCCAGTACTTC.

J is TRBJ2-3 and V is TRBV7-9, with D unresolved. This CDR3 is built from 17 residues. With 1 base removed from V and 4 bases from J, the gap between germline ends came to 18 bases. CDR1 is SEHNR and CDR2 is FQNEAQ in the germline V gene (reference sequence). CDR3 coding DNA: TGTGCCAGCAGCTTAGGGCGGATGGACCCGGGCGCAGATACGCAGTATTTT. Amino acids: CASSLGRMDPGADTQYF.

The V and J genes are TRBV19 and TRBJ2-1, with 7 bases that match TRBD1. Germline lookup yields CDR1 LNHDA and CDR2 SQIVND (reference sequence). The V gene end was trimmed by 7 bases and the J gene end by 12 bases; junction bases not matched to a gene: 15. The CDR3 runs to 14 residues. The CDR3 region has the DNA TGTGCCAGTACCCATTTGGGACAGCCCCGGGGGCAGTTCTTC. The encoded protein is CASTHLGQPRGQFF.

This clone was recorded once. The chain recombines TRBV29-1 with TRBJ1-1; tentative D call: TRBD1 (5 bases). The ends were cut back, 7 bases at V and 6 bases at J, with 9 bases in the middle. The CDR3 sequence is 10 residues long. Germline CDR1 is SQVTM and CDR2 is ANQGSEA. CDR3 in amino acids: CSGGTAEAFF. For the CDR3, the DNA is TGCAGCGGGGGGACGGCTGAAGCTTTCTTT.

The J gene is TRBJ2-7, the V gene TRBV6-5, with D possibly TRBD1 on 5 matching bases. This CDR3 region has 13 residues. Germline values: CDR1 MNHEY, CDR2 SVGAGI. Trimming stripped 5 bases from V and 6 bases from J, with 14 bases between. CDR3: CASSPQVISEQYF. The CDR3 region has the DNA TGTGCCAGCAGTCCACAGGTTATCTCCGAGCAGTACTTC.

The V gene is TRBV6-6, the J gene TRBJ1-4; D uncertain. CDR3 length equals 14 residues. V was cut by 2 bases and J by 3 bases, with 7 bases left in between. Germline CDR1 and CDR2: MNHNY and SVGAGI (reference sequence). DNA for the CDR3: TGTGCCAGCAGTTACAGGGAGCCTAATGAAAAACTGTTTTTT. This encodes CASSYREPNEKLFF.

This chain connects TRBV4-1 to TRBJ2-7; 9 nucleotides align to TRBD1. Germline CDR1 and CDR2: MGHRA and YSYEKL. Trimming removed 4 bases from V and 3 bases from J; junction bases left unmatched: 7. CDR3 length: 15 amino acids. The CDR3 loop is CASSRETGGFYEQYF. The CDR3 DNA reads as TGCGCCAGCAGCCGCGAGACAGGGGGTTTCTACGAGCAGTACTTC.

This CDR3 reads CASSPPRKLFF. CDR3 coding DNA: TGTGCCAGCAGCCCTCCAAGGAAACTGTTTTTT. The chain has TRBV6-1 and TRBJ1-4; D is undetermined. V was shortened by 6 bases and J by 11 bases, with 10 bases between the two germline ends. The CDR3 runs to 11 residues. Germline V lookup: CDR1 MNHNS, CDR2 SASEGT.

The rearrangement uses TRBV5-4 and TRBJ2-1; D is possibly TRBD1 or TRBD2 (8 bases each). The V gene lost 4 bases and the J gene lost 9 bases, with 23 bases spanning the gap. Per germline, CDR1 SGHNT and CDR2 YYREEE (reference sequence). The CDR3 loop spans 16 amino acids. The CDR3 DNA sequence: TGTGCCAGCAGCCCGACCGGGACAGGACTAGCTACTGAGCAGTTCTTC. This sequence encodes CASSPTGTGLATEQFF.

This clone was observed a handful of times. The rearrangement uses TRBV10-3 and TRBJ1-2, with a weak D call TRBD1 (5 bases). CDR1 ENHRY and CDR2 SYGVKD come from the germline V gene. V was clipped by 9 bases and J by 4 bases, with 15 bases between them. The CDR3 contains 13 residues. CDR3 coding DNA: TGTGCCATGGCACAGCTTCAGGGCTATGGCTACACCTTC. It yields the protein CAMAQLQGYGYTF.

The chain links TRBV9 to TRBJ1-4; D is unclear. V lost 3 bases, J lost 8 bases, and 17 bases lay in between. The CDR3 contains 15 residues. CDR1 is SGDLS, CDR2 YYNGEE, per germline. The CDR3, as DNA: TGTGCCAGCAGCGCCGGCTCTATAAACCAAGAAAAACTGTTTTTT. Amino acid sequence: CASSAGSINQEKLFF.

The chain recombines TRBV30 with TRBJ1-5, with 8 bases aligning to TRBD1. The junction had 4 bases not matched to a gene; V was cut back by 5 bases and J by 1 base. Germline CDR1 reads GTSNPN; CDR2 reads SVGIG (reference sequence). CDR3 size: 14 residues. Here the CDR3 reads CAWGQGASNQPQHF. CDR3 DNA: TGTGCCTGGGGGCAGGGGGCGAGCAATCAGCCCCAGCATTTT.

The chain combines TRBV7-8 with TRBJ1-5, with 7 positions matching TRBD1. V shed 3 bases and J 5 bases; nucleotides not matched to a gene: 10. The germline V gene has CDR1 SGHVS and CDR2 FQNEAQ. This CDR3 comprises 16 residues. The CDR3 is CASSLLAQGGDQPQHF. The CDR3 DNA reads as TGTGCCAGCAGCTTGTTGGCGCAGGGGGGAGATCAGCCCCAGCATTTT.

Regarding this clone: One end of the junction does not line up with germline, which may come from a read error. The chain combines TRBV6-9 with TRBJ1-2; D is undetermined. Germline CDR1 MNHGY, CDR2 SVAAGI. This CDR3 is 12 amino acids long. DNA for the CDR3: TGTGCCAGCGAGATCCTTAACTATGCCTACACCTTC. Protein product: CASEILNYAYTF.

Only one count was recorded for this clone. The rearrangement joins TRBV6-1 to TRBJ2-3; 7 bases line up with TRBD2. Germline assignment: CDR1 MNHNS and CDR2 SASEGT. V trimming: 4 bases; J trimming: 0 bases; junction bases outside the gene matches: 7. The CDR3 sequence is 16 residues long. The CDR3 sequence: CASSGHGGSSTDTQYF. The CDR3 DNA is TGTGCCAGCAGTGGGCATGGCGGGAGTAGCACAGATACGCAGTATTTT.

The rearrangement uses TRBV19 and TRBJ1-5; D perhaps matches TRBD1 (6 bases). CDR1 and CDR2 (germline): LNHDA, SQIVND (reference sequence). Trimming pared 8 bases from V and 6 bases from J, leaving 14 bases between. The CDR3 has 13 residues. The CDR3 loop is CASAQGMFQPQHF. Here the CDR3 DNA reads TGTGCCAGTGCGCAGGGGATGTTTCAGCCCCAGCATTTT.

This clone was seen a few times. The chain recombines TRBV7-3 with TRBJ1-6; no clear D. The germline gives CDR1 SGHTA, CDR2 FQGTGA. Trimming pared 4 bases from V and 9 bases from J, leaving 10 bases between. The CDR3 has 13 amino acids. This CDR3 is CASSSFPGSPLHF. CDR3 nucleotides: TGTGCCAGCAGCTCCTTCCCGGGTTCACCCCTCCACTTT.

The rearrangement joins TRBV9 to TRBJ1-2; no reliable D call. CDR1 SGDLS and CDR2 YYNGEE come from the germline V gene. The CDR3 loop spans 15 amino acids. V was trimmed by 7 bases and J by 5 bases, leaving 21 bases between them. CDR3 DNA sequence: TGTGCCAGCTCGCCTGTTGCACGGGGAGTGTATGGCTACACCTTC. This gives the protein CASSPVARGVYGYTF.

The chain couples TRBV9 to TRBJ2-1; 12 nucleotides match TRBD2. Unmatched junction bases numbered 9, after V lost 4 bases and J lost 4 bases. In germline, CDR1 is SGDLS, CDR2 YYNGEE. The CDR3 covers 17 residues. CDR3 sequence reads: CASSPRGGTSGYNEQFF. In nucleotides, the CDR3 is TGTGCCAGCAGCCCGCGAGGTGGGACTAGCGGGTACAATGAGCAGTTCTTC.

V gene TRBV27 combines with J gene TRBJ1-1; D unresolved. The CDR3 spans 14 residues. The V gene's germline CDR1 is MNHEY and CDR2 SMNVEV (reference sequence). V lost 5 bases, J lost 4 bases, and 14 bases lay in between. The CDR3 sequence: CASSPSLRGTEAFF. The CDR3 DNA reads TGTGCCAGCAGTCCTAGCCTCCGGGGCACTGAAGCTTTCTTT.

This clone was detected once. The DNA for the CDR3 is TGTGCCAGCAGCCCCCGGTGGGGTAGCGGGAGAGGCGAGCAGTACTTC. Its translation is CASSPRWGSGRGEQYF. The gene calls are TRBV7-2 and TRBJ2-7; 9 bases are a match to TRBD2. There are 16 residues in the CDR3. Trimming took 5 bases from V and 6 from J; bases not matched to a gene: 14. Germline lookup yields CDR1 SGHTA and CDR2 FQGNSA.

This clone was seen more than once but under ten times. CDR3 amino acids: CASSRYEYGYTF. The CDR3 coding sequence is TGTGCCAGCAGCCGTTACGAGTATGGCTACACCTTC. This chain uses TRBV11-2 with TRBJ1-2; D not certain. Trimming removed 5 bases from V and 5 bases from J, with 9 bases in between. The V gene's germline CDR1 is SGHAT and CDR2 FQNNGV. This CDR3 contains 12 residues.

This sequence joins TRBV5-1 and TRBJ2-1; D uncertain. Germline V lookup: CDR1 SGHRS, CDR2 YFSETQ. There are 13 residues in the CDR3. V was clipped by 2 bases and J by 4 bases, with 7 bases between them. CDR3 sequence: CASSLVGYNEQFF. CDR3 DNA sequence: TGCGCCAGCAGCTTAGTGGGATACAATGAGCAGTTCTTC.

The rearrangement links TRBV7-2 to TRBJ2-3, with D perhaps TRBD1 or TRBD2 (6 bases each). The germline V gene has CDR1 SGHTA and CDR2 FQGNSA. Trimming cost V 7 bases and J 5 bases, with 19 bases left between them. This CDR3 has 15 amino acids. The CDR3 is CASNEGGYSGDTQYF. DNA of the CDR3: TGTGCCAGCAACGAGGGGGGATACAGCGGAGATACGCAGTATTTT.

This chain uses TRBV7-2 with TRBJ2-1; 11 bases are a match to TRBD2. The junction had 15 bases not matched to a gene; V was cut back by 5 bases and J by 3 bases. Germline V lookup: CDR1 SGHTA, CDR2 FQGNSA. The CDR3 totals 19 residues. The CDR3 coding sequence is TGTGCCAGCAGCAAACTAGCGGGAGACTTTTCGGGCTACTACAATGAGCAGTTCTTC. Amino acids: CASSKLAGDFSGYYNEQFF.

The CDR3 protein is CASEQGATTEAFF. CDR3 DNA: TGTGCCAGCGAACAGGGGGCAACCACTGAAGCTTTCTTT. This sequence joins TRBV7-9 and TRBJ1-1; 9 bases align to TRBD1. CDR3 size: 13 residues. V lost 8 bases, J lost 4 bases, and 5 bases stayed unmatched. Germline loops: CDR1 SEHNR, CDR2 FQNEAQ (reference sequence).

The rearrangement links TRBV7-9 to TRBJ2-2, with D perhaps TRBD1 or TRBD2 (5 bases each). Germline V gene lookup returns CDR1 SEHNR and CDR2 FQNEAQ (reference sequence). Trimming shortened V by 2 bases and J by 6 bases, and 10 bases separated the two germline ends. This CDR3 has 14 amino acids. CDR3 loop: CASSLTGDAGELFF. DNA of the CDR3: TGTGCCAGCAGCTTAACTGGGGACGCCGGGGAGCTGTTTTTT.

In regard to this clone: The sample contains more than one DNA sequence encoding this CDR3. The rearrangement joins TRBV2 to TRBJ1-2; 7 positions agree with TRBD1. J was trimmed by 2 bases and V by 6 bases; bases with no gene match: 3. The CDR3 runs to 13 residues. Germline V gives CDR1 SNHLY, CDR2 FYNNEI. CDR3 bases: TGTGCCAGCAGGGACAGGCCGAACTATGGCTACACCTTC. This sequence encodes CASRDRPNYGYTF.